These 10 T cell receptor beta chains share one sample of origin, sequenced in a study of T-cell memory formation after mild COVID-19. TCRdb re-called the 5' RACE reads through MiXCR, storing one row per CDR3 protein. The repertoire holds some 150,000 distinct CDR3 sequences, with roughly a fifth as singletons. Sequencing was performed on PBMCs or a T cell subset sorted from them (not recorded which). These receptors all come from an adult woman who had mild COVID-19 (a few samples of this study predate the infection). Cell type and time point are not known.

The CDR3 loop reads CASRVVRVGDNSPLHF. The CDR3, as DNA: TGTGCCAGCAGAGTAGTCAGGGTTGGAGATAATTCACCCCTCCACTTT. This chain uses TRBV6-5 with TRBJ1-6; D possibly corresponds to TRBD1 (5 bases). The V end was cut by 6 bases, the J end by 5 bases, with 17 bases between. The CDR3 extends over 16 amino acids. The germline CDR1 and CDR2 sequences are MNHEY and SVGAGI.

This chain joins TRBV3-1 and TRBJ1-1; D is possibly TRBD1 (5 bases). V was clipped by 1 base and J by 3 bases, with 9 bases between them. The CDR3 totals 14 residues. Germline loops: CDR1 LGHDT, CDR2 YNNKEL (reference sequence). Written as DNA, the CDR3 is TGTGCCAGCAGCCAAGGCGGGGCCTACACTGAAGCTTTCTTT. Amino acids: CASSQGGAYTEAFF. Drawing the rest from reference TRBV3-1 and TRBJ1-1, the complete variable domain is DTAVSQTPKYLVTQMGNDKSIKCEQNLGHDTMYWYKQDSKKFLKIMFSYNNKELIINETVPNRFSPKSPDKAHLNLHINSLELGDSAVYFCASSQGGAYTEAFFGQGTRLTVV.

Written as DNA, the CDR3 is TGTGCCACCAGTGATTTAGGAACCGTTGATACGCAGTATTTT. Its translation: CATSDLGTVDTQYF. The rearrangement joins TRBV24-1 to TRBJ2-3, with D unclear. V dropped 1 base and J dropped 6 bases, with 10 bases sitting between them. CDR3 length equals 14 residues. Germline CDR1 reads KGHDR; CDR2 reads SFDVKD.

The chain is built from TRBV5-1 and TRBJ2-1, with a possible D match to TRBD2 (5 bases). This CDR3 is built from 15 residues. Looked up from germline, CDR1 is SGHRS and CDR2 is YFSETQ. Between the trimmed V and J ends, which lost 3 bases and 0 bases, there was a span of 10 bases. The CDR3 reads CASSSEGSSYNEQFF. The CDR3 region has the DNA TGCGCCAGCAGCTCCGAGGGAAGCTCCTACAATGAGCAGTTCTTC.

The chain employs TRBV27 and TRBJ2-1; 7 bases align to TRBD1. The length of the CDR3 is 14 residues. Per germline, CDR1 MNHEY and CDR2 SMNVEV (reference sequence). With V trimmed by 3 bases and J by 5 bases, 4 bases remained unmatched. This CDR3 reads CASSFWTGDNEQFF. CDR3 DNA sequence: TGTGCCAGCAGTTTCTGGACAGGAGACAATGAGCAGTTCTTC.

The table lists this clonotype with many counts. The V gene is TRBV7-8, the J gene TRBJ2-5; the D gene could be TRBD1 or TRBD2 (5 bases each). CDR3 length: 12 amino acids. V gave up 6 bases and J gave up 5 bases, with 10 bases separating them. Germline V gene data show CDR1 as SGHVS and CDR2 as FQNEAQ. The CDR3 region has the DNA TGTGCCAGCAGTGAGGGGTGGGAGACCCAGTACTTC. As protein: CASSEGWETQYF.

The chain is built from TRBV7-2 and TRBJ2-7; D gene ambiguous. Germline V gene sequence: CDR1 SGHTA, CDR2 FQGNSA. Between the trimmed V and J ends, which lost 0 bases and 9 bases, there was a span of 18 bases. The CDR3 spans 15 residues. CDR3 region: CASSLASYGTTRQYF. CDR3 DNA: TGTGCCAGCAGCTTAGCGTCATACGGAACTACGAGGCAGTACTTC.

This clonotype was seen a few times. The chain combines TRBV6-1 with TRBJ1-2; D unclear. The CDR3 is 15 residues long. V lost 2 bases to trimming and J lost 2 bases, with 12 bases between them. Germline V lookup: CDR1 MNHNS, CDR2 SASEGT. CDR3 residues: CASSESVSQNYGYTF. In nucleotides, the CDR3 is TGTGCCAGCAGTGAATCGGTCAGCCAAAACTATGGCTACACCTTC.

The chain links TRBV6-5 to TRBJ2-2, with TRBD2 matching over 7 bases. Germline values: CDR1 MNHEY, CDR2 SVGAGI. Trimming took 7 bases from V and 6 from J; bases not matched to a gene: 8. The CDR3 contains 14 residues. The CDR3 sequence is CASIRTRSAGELFF. The CDR3 nucleotides read TGTGCCAGCATAAGGACTAGATCGGCCGGGGAGCTGTTTTTT.

A few counts support this clonotype. This chain uses TRBV12-3 or TRBV12-4 with TRBJ2-2; D is possibly TRBD2 (6 bases). Trimming shortened V by 6 bases and J by 6 bases, and 14 bases separated the two germline ends. This CDR3 contains 14 residues. CDR3 loop: CASRKHSGPGELFF. In nucleotides, the CDR3 is TGTGCCAGCAGGAAGCACAGCGGGCCCGGGGAGCTGTTTTTT.